This record concerns one TCR beta chain sequence. These data belong to a study of blood T cell repertoires in COVID-19. Study details: The origin of the acute and convalescent COVID-19 samples was the United States, Italy and Spain.

In the authors' workflow: Reference gene primer amplification gave nucleated cell count estimates. Profiled with immunoSEQ multiplex PCR; TCRdb holds only in-frame clones, not every one. V and J calls and clone size come straight from that table; D and trimming were deduced from the DNA. The repertoire has under 85,000 clones, about 85% of them found once; the top ten carry under 6%. There are 11 residues in the CDR3. The chain recombines TRBV21-1 with TRBJ1-2. TRBV21-1 is listed as a pseudogene. The clonotype originates from a man older than 75 with acute or convalescent COVID-19. Material: peripheral blood. The DNA for the CDR3 is TGTGCCAGCAGCTTAAAACTCGGCTACACCTTC. Amino acids: CASSLKLGYTF.